This TCR beta chain was sequenced for a study of radiotherapy plus CTLA-4 blockade in lung cancer (dated by TCRdb to the late 2010s). Describing the broader study: Among the enrolled patients, approximately 18% had an objective response, and approximately 33% reached disease control. General study outcomes and caveats: TCR clones derived from tumors expanded in peripheral blood after treatment with radiotherapy and ipilimumab. Increased serum interferon-beta after radiation, together with early dynamic changes in blood T cell clones, were reported to be the strongest predictors of response.

Libraries were built with the immunoSEQ multiplex PCR assay. Entries here come from immuneACCESS through TCRdb and include only in-frame sequences with V and J called. Some clones fail to appear in such tables; in the studies checked, an unresolved V gene covers under half of the shortfall, and the cause of the remainder is unknown. Present in this sample are about 68,000 clones, 79% of which were seen just once. In total, the top ten clones hold roughly a tenth of the sample. To note about this clone: Its specific antigen is unknown. Per-nucleotide qualities are absent, and no much larger clonotype sits a single base away.

CDR1 and CDR2 were assigned from the germline V gene as SGHTA and FQGNSA. V loses 1 base of germline sequence and J loses 5 bases, and the interval between the two ends is 6 bases. From the cysteine through the phenylalanine, the CDR3 covers 13 amino acids. Solely the CDR3 DNA is kept, with 39 bases framed from the first base. The study evaluated CTLA-4 blockade (ipilimumab) given together with focal radiation therapy in patients who had chemo-refractory metastatic non-small-cell lung cancer. This receptor was taken from a human donor with non-small cell lung cancer who had a complete response to radiotherapy plus ipilimumab. The V gene is TRBV7-2 and the J gene is TRBJ1-5, with the D gene call left open. Sequencing was performed on peripheral blood, taken from a patient treated with radiotherapy plus ipilimumab. Here is the DNA: TGTGCCAGCAGCTTAGTGCCGGATCAGCCCCAGCATTTT. Its translation is CASSLVPDQPQHF. Reference TRBV7-2 and TRBJ1-5 genes cover what lies past the CDR3, so the full variable domain is GAGVSQSPSNKVTEKGKDVELRCDPISGHTALYWYRQSLGQGLEFLIYFQGNSAPDKSGLPSDRFSAERTGGSVSTLTIQRTQQEDSAVYLCASSLVPDQPQHFGDGTRLSIL.